This T cell receptor beta chain was documented in a study of response to subunit inactivated influenza vaccine. Study findings and constraints: New T cells are recruited in small numbers by each seasonal influenza vaccination, according to the authors' suggestion.

On this clonotype: Its antigen is currently unknown.

The CDR3 extends over 14 amino acids. The V gene lost 8 bases and the J gene lost 4 bases, with 17 bases spanning the gap. TCRdb passed the RT-PCR reads through MiXCR, listing each CDR3 protein once. In the table there are 500,000 or so distinct CDR3 sequences, roughly 9.8% of which are singletons. The genes are TRBV12-3 or TRBV12-4 and TRBJ1-2; possible D gene TRBD1, 5 bases. The starting material was PBMCs from blood, obtained around seven weeks after vaccination. The receptor was derived from a man aged 45-60 years who received an inactivated influenza vaccine. The CDR3: CASSMGLRLYGYTF. DNA of the CDR3: TGTGCCAGCTCAATGGGGCTCCGACTCTATGGCTACACCTTC.